This T cell receptor (beta chain) was sequenced during a study of control samples from healthy donors and cancer patients (dated by TCRdb to the early 2020s). The library was produced with the immunoSEQ multiplex PCR assay. This is the immuneACCESS table as TCRdb keeps it, with only in-frame sequences that have V and J called. A part of the clones is gone; compared with another copy, unresolved V genes explain less than half, and the rest is unexplained. Within this sample are over 200,000 clones, with roughly 87% of them counted one time only. The ten largest clones take up approximately 12% of the sample. The germline V gene gives CDR1 as SNHLY and CDR2 as FYNNEI. From the cysteine through the phenylalanine, the CDR3 covers 13 amino acids. Only the CDR3 portion is preserved as DNA: 39 bases, with reading frame beginning at the first base. The V end loses 7 bases and the J end loses 5 bases, and a stretch of 11 bases separates them.

Remarks on this clone: The target of this receptor is not known. No much larger clone is present one base from it, and per-base qualities are unavailable.

The sequence was collected from a woman aged 55-70 years with lung cancer. The V and J genes are TRBV2 and TRBJ1-4; the D gene assignment is ambiguous. Sequenced sample: PBMCs. The DNA reads as follows: TGTGCCAGCAAAAGTTGGGCGAATGAAAAACTGTTTTTT. Its protein is CASKSWANEKLFF.